This T cell receptor beta chain was profiled in a study of early T cells in non-severe SARS-CoV-2 infection. In the study overall: Bulk RNA taken from unsorted whole blood was sequenced, leaving chains unpaired. Findings and caveats of the study: CD4 and private specificities were missed by VDJdb matching, which favored anti-spike CD8 responses.

This clonotype was seen at least ten times. What it binds is unknown. There are 15 residues in the CDR3. Germline V CDR1 and CDR2: MNHEY, SMNVEV (reference sequence). The junction had 5 bases not matched to a gene; V was cut back by 3 bases and J by 4 bases. Separate cDNA molecules each had unique molecular identifiers attached to them. TCRdb redid the calling of the 5' RACE reads with MiXCR, one entry per CDR3 protein. In the table there are 45,000 to 75,000 distinct CDR3 sequences, approximately 5.6% of which are singletons. The sequence came from an adult who was a healthcare worker with PCR-confirmed SARS-CoV-2 infection or an uninfected control (not recorded which). The sequenced sample consisted of whole blood. The J gene is TRBJ1-1, the V gene TRBV27; 10 bases fit TRBD1. CDR3 in amino acids: CASSFERTGGTEAFF. The CDR3 nucleotides read TGTGCCAGCAGTTTCGAGAGGACAGGGGGCACTGAAGCTTTCTTT.